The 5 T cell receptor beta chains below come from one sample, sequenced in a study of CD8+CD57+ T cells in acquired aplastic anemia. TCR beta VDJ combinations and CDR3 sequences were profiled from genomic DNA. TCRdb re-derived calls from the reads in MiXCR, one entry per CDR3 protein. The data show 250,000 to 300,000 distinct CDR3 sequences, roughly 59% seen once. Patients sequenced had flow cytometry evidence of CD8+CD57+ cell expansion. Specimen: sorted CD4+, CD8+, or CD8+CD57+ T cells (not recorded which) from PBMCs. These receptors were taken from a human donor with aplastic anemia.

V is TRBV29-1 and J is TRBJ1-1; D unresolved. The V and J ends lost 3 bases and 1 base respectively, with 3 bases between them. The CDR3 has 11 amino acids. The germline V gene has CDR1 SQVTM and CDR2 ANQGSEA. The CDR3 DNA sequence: TGCAGCGTTGAGGAGAACACTGAAGCTTTCTTT. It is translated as CSVEENTEAFF.

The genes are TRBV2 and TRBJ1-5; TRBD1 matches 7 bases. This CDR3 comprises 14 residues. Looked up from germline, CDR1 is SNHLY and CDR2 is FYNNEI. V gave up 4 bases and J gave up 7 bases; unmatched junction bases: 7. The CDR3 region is CASSGNTGDQPQHF. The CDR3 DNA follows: TGTGCCAGCAGTGGAAATACAGGGGACCAGCCCCAGCATTTT.

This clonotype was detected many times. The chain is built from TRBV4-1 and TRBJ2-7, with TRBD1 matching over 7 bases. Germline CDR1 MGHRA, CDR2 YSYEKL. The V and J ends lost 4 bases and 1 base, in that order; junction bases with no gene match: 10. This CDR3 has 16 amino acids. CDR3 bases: TGCGCCAGCAGCCGCGATGAGGGGGCCTTATCCTACGAGCAGTACTTC. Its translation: CASSRDEGALSYEQYF.

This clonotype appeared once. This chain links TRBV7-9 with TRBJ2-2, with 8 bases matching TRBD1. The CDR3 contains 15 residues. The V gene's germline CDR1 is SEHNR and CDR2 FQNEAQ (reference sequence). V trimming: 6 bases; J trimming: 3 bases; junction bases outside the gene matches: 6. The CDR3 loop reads CASSRQGAHTGELFF. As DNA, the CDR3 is TGTGCCAGCAGTCGTCAGGGGGCCCACACCGGGGAGCTGTTTTTT.

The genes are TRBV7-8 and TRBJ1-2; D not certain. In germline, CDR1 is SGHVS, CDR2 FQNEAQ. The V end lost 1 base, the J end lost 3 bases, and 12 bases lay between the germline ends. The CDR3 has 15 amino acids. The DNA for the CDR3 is TGTGCCAGCAGCTTAGGGGCGTCAAGAGACTATGGCTACACCTTC. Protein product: CASSLGASRDYGYTF.